This TCR beta chain was documented in a study of blood T cell repertoires in COVID-19. Study-level background: Samples taken during acute and convalescent COVID-19 were collected in the United States, Italy and Spain. Nucleic acid was either cDNA or gDNA, and it came from T cells, B-cell-depleted T cells, or PBMCs.

Sequencing was performed with immunoSEQ multiplex PCR; in TCRdb, only in-frame clones are kept and a portion is missing. The table records 78,000 or so clones, roughly 86% of them present only once. Germline CDR1 SNHLY, CDR2 FYNNEI. This CDR3 comprises 15 residues. The germline V and J ends were trimmed by 7 bases and 0 bases, with 13 bases remaining between them. The gene calls are TRBV2 and TRBJ1-5; possible D gene TRBD1, 6 bases. The receptor's source is a woman aged 45-65 years with acute or convalescent COVID-19. Input material: peripheral blood. The CDR3 nucleotides read TGTGCCAGCATGCGGACAGCTTATAGCAATCAGCCCCAGCATTTT. It translates to CASMRTAYSNQPQHF.